The next 22 T cell receptor beta chains were all read from a single sample in a study of OX40 agonist ivuxolimab in advanced cancers. TCRdb's table, derived via immunoSEQ multiplex PCR, lists solely in-frame clones and lacks some. The data contain about 60,000 clones, about nine tenths of them seen just once; the ten biggest clones take up more than 2.5%. Material: CD4+ or CD8+ T cells sorted from blood, obtained in a trial of the OX40 agonist ivuxolimab. The receptors derive from an adult with an advanced solid tumor such as melanoma, head and neck, liver or kidney cancer.

This rearrangement joins TRBV4-3 to TRBJ2-1, with a possible D match to TRBD1 (6 bases). The CDR3 consists of 15 residues. V shed 0 bases and J shed 2 bases, with 8 bases lying between them. Germline V gene lookup returns CDR1 LGHNA and CDR2 YSLEER. The CDR3, as DNA: TGCGCCAGCAGCCAAGACAGGGGAACCTACAATGAGCAGTTCTTC. Translation gives CASSQDRGTYNEQFF.

This rearrangement joins TRBV5-4 to TRBJ2-3, with 7 bases aligning to TRBD2. CDR1 is SGHNT and CDR2 is YYREEE in the germline V gene (reference sequence). V lost 0 bases and J lost 7; bases outside the gene matches: 5. CDR3 length: 14 amino acids. The CDR3 here is CASSLGGSGNTQYF. DNA of the CDR3: TGTGCCAGCAGCTTGGGGGGAAGCGGGAATACGCAGTATTTT. Based on the CDR3 plus reference TRBV5-4 and TRBJ2-3, the full variable domain is ETGVTQSPTHLIKTRGQQVTLRCSSQSGHNTVSWYQQALGQGPQFIFQYYREEENGRGNFPPRFSGLQFPNYSSELNVNALELDDSALYLCASSLGGSGNTQYFGPGTRLTVL.

CDR3 DNA sequence: TGTGCCAGCTCACTATTCGAGACCGGGGAAAAACTGTTTTTT. Encoded protein: CASSLFETGEKLFF. This chain uses TRBV18 with TRBJ1-4; D is ambiguous. Germline values: CDR1 KGHSH, CDR2 LQKENI. Trimming left V 4 bases short and J 8 bases short, with 14 bases between. The CDR3 runs to 14 residues.

Worth noting for this clone: The sample carries other DNA sequences with the same CDR3. The chain carries TRBV28 and TRBJ2-7; a weak D match, TRBD2 (5 bases). With 3 bases removed from V and 3 bases from J, the gap between germline ends came to 9 bases. The CDR3 is made up of 13 amino acids. Germline V lookup: CDR1 MDHEN, CDR2 SYDVKM. The CDR3 sequence is CASSFPGNYEQYF. The CDR3 DNA reads TGTGCCAGCAGTTTCCCGGGGAACTACGAGCAGTACTTC.

This clone was seen just once. The V gene is TRBV18, the J gene TRBJ2-1; D possibly matches TRBD1 or TRBD2 (5 bases each). Per germline, CDR1 KGHSH and CDR2 LQKENI. The CDR3 covers 13 residues. The V and J ends lost 0 bases and 13 bases respectively, with 13 bases between them. The CDR3 DNA is TGTGCCAGCTCACCACCGACTGAGGGACGACAGTTCTTC. It translates to CASSPPTEGRQFF.

This clone was seen only once. The gene calls are TRBV28 and TRBJ1-3; TRBD1 aligns across 8 bases. This CDR3 contains 17 residues. The V gene's germline CDR1 is MDHEN and CDR2 SYDVKM. V lost 6 bases to trimming and J lost 0 bases; unmatched junction nucleotides: 10. The CDR3 loop is CASRSPGQAFSGNTIYF. The DNA of the CDR3 is TGTGCCAGCAGGTCCCCGGGACAGGCCTTCTCTGGAAACACCATATATTTT.

Here the CDR3 DNA reads TGTGCCAGCAGTCTCAGAACAGGGGGCTCCGAGCAGTACTTC. Its translation is CASSLRTGGSEQYF. The chain recombines TRBV28 with TRBJ2-7, with 9 bases that match TRBD1. The CDR3 extends over 14 amino acids. CDR1 is MDHEN, CDR2 SYDVKM, per germline. V lost 5 bases and J lost 6; bases outside the gene matches: 8.

The count of this clone is one. This chain links TRBV6-5 with TRBJ2-7, with 7 bases that match TRBD1. The germline V gene encodes CDR1 MNHEY and CDR2 SVGAGI. J lost 8 bases, V lost 6 bases, and 10 bases had no gene match. The CDR3 sequence is 13 residues long. CDR3 protein: CASRTSTGWKQYF. The CDR3 nucleotides are TGTGCCAGCAGGACCTCGACAGGGTGGAAGCAGTACTTC.

This rearrangement joins TRBV9 to TRBJ1-4; D possibly corresponds to TRBD1 (5 bases). V lost 4 bases to trimming and J lost 3 bases, with 10 bases between them. This CDR3 is 14 amino acids long. Germline CDR1 and CDR2: SGDLS and YYNGEE. The CDR3 DNA follows: TGTGCCAGCAGCCCCCGAGGGGCTAATGAAAAACTGTTTTTT. The encoded protein is CASSPRGANEKLFF.

The J gene is TRBJ2-1, the V gene TRBV7-9, with 7 bases that match TRBD2. The V and J ends lost 5 bases and 8 bases, in that order; junction bases with no gene match: 15. In germline, CDR1 is SEHNR, CDR2 FQNEAQ (reference sequence). This CDR3 contains 16 residues. As DNA, the CDR3 is TGTGCCAGCAGCCCCTTTGGTGGGAGGGCTGAGGATGAGCAGTTCTTC. Its translation is CASSPFGGRAEDEQFF.

This chain connects TRBV2 to TRBJ2-7; no clear D. This CDR3 is 15 amino acids long. Trimming took 2 bases from V and 6 from J, leaving 17 bases between them. Germline V gives CDR1 SNHLY, CDR2 FYNNEI. The CDR3 spells CASSEMAATLSEQYF. The CDR3, as DNA: TGTGCCAGCAGTGAAATGGCAGCCACCCTAAGCGAGCAGTACTTC.

The V and J genes are TRBV6-5 and TRBJ2-2, with 7 positions matching TRBD1. CDR1 MNHEY and CDR2 SVGAGI come from the germline V gene. J gave up 5 bases and V 10 bases, and 10 bases lay outside the gene matches. This CDR3 is 14 amino acids long. This chain's CDR3 is CAIGRDSRTGELFF. In DNA, the CDR3 is TGTGCCATCGGTCGGGACAGTCGTACCGGGGAGCTGTTTTTT.

The chain combines TRBV28 with TRBJ2-7; 7 nucleotides match TRBD2. Germline trimming cut 2 bases from V and 2 bases from J; bases unmatched to any gene: 9. Germline V gives CDR1 MDHEN, CDR2 SYDVKM. The CDR3 has 16 amino acids. CDR3 in amino acids: CASSLLLADPTYEQYF. The CDR3 DNA follows: TGTGCCAGCAGTTTACTTCTAGCGGATCCTACCTACGAGCAGTACTTC.

Remarks on this clone: The junction departs from the called germline gene at one end, perhaps through a read error. The V call is TRBV19, the J call TRBJ2-5; no clear D gene. The CDR3 contains 14 residues. In germline, CDR1 is LNHDA, CDR2 SQIVND (reference sequence). CDR3 sequence reads: CASTQVPSQGTQYF. Here the CDR3 DNA reads TGTGCCAGTACCCAGGTGCCTTCCCAAGGGACCCAGTACTTC.

This clone appeared a few times. The V gene is TRBV18, the J gene TRBJ1-1; D not certain. Germline V gene data show CDR1 as KGHSH and CDR2 as LQKENI. The CDR3 is 13 residues long. V dropped 0 bases and J dropped 5 bases, with 7 bases sitting between them. The CDR3 spells CASSPPLGTEAFF. The CDR3 DNA reads TGTGCCAGCTCACCACCCCTCGGTACTGAAGCTTTCTTT.

This clone appeared a few times. The chain is built from TRBV28 and TRBJ1-2; 7 positions agree with TRBD1. Trimming removed 2 bases from V and 7 bases from J; junction bases left unmatched: 7. CDR1 MDHEN and CDR2 SYDVKM come from the germline V gene. The CDR3 has 14 amino acids. CDR3 region: CASSLGDRAGGYTF. DNA of the CDR3: TGTGCCAGCAGTTTAGGAGACAGGGCGGGTGGCTACACCTTC.

The chain recombines TRBV30 with TRBJ2-3; possible D gene TRBD2, 5 bases. Germline V gene lookup returns CDR1 GTSNPN and CDR2 SVGIG (reference sequence). Trimming cost V 2 bases and J 2 bases, with 8 bases left between them. CDR3 size: 13 residues. The CDR3 loop is CAWSPRDTDTQYF. In DNA, the CDR3 is TGTGCCTGGAGTCCGAGGGACACAGATACGCAGTATTTT.

The gene calls are TRBV19 and TRBJ1-5; D gene unclear. The V and J ends lost 4 bases and 12 bases respectively, with 10 bases between them. The CDR3 contains 11 residues. Germline V gives CDR1 LNHDA, CDR2 SQIVND (reference sequence). The CDR3 is CASSKATSQHF. The CDR3 DNA is TGTGCCAGTAGTAAGGCAACGAGCCAGCATTTT.

This CDR3 reads CASSLSQVTDTQYF. In DNA form, the CDR3 reads TGTGCCAGCAGCTTAAGCCAGGTCACAGATACGCAGTATTTT. The chain recombines TRBV7-9 with TRBJ2-3; no clear D. The CDR3 has 14 amino acids. Germline CDR1 and CDR2: SEHNR and FQNEAQ (reference sequence). V lost 2 bases to trimming and J lost 2 bases, with 8 bases between them.

This chain links TRBV5-6 with TRBJ2-7; 10 bases match TRBD2. The V gene end was trimmed by 2 bases and the J gene end by 4 bases; junction bases not matched to a gene: 9. The CDR3 totals 16 residues. From germline, CDR1 is SGHDT and CDR2 YYEEEE. CDR3: CASSFGTSAGVYEQYF. The CDR3 DNA reads TGTGCCAGCAGCTTCGGGACTAGCGCGGGAGTGTACGAGCAGTACTTC. Full variable domain (remainder filled in from reference TRBV5-6 and TRBJ2-7): DAGVTQSPTHLIKTRGQQVTLRCSPKSGHDTVSWYQQALGQGPQFIFQYYEEEERQRGNFPDRFSGHQFPNYSSELNVNALLLGDSALYLCASSFGTSAGVYEQYFGPGTRLTVT.

This clone was picked up a small number of times. This same CDR3 is encoded by further DNA sequences in the sample. The J gene is TRBJ1-4, the V gene TRBV5-1; no clear D gene. Germline V gene lookup returns CDR1 SGHRS and CDR2 YFSETQ. This CDR3 region has 16 residues. The V end was cut by 3 bases, the J end by 0 bases, with 12 bases between. The chain's CDR3 is CASSYSGAATNEKLFF. In DNA, the CDR3 is TGCGCCAGCAGCTATTCTGGAGCCGCAACTAATGAAAAACTGTTTTTT.

This sequence joins TRBV19 and TRBJ2-1; 8 bases line up with TRBD2. V lost 2 bases to trimming and J lost 10 bases; unmatched junction nucleotides: 7. The CDR3 runs 14 residues. From germline, CDR1 is LNHDA and CDR2 SQIVND (reference sequence). CDR3 in DNA: TGTGCCAGTAGTATACGGCGGGAGGCAGAAGAGCAGTTCTTC. Translation: CASSIRREAEEQFF.